This T cell receptor (beta chain) emerged from a study of blood T cell repertoires in COVID-19. Germline assignment: CDR1 ENHRY and CDR2 SYGVKD. The CDR3 extends over 15 amino acids. Trimming took 7 bases from V and 5 from J, leaving 20 bases between them. Here immunoSEQ multiplex PCR was the method, and the copy in TCRdb shows in-frame clones only, minus some. This table holds 150,000 to 200,000 clones, approximately 78% found once. Sequenced input: peripheral blood. The TCR was taken from a human donor in a cohort sampled during active COVID-19. V and J are TRBV10-3 and TRBJ1-1, with TRBD1 as a possible D gene (5 bases). CDR3 residues: CAINRREAGRTEAFF. The CDR3 region has the DNA TGTGCCATCAATCGTCGGGAGGCAGGGCGGACTGAAGCTTTCTTT.